The entry below gives a single T cell receptor beta chain sequence along with its context. The source of the sample is a study of T cells in Graves' hyperthyroidism and ophthalmopathy. The CDR3 covers 14 residues. Germline V gene sequence: CDR1 LNHDA, CDR2 SQIVND (reference sequence). Trimming pared 3 bases from V and 7 bases from J, leaving 13 bases between. Exclusions: uncontrolled infection, other autoimmune disease, pregnancy, lactation. What was amplified from RNA transcripts were TCR beta CDR3 regions. During a first-round RT-PCR of the TCR CDR3, the HTBI primer set was used. A single record per CDR3 protein comes from TCRdb applying MiXCR to the multiplex PCR reads. The table has a few hundred thousand distinct CDR3 sequences, 17% seen once.

The V and J genes are TRBV19 and TRBJ1-5; unclear D gene. Sequenced sample: blood. This clonotype was sampled from a woman aged 45-65 years with Graves' hyperthyroidism. DNA for the CDR3: TGTGCCAGTAGTATTACATTCCTCGGGCAGCCCCAGCATTTT. Translation gives CASSITFLGQPQHF.